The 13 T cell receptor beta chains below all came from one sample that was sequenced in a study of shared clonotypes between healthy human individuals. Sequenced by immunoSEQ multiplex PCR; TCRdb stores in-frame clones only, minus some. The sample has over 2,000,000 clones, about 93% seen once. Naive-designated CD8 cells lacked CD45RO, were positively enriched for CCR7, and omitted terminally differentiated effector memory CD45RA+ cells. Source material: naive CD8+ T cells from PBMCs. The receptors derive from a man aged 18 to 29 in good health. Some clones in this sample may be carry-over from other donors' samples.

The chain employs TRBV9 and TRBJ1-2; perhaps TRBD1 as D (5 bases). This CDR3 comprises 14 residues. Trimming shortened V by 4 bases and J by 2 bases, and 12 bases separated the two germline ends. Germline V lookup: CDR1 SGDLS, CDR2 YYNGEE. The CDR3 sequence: CASSLTGPNYGYTF. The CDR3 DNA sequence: TGTGCCAGCAGCTTAACAGGACCGAACTATGGCTACACCTTC.

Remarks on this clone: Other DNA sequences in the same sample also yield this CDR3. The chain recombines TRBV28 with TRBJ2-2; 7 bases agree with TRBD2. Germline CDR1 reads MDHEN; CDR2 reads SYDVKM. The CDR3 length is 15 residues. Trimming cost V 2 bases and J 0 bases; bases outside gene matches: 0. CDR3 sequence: CASSLGLANTGELFF. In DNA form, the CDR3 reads TGTGCCAGCAGTTTAGGACTAGCGAACACCGGGGAGCTGTTTTTT. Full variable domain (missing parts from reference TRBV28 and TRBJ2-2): DVKVTQSSRYLVKRTGEKVFLECVQDMDHENMFWYRQDPGLGLRLIYFSYDVKMKEKGDIPEGYSVSREKKERFSLILESASTNQTSMYLCASSLGLANTGELFFGEGSRLTVL.

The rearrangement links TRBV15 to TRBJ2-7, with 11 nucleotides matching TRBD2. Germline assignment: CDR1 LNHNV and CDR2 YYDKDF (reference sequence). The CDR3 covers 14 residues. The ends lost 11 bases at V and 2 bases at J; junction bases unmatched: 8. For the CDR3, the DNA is TGTGCCGCCGGGACTAGCGGATTTCCCTACGAGCAGTACTTC. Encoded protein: CAAGTSGFPYEQYF.

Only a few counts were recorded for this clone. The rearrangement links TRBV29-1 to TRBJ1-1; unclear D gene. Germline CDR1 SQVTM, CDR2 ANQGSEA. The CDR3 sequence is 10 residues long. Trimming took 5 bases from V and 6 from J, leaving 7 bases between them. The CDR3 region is CSVWVAEAFF. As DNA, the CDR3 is TGCAGCGTTTGGGTGGCTGAAGCTTTCTTT.

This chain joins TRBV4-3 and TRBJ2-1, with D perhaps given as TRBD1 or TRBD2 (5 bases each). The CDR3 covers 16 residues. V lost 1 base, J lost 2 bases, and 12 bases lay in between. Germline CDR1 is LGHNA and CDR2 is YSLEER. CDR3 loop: CASSQGDGWTYNEQFF. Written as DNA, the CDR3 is TGCGCCAGCAGCCAAGGGGACGGATGGACCTACAATGAGCAGTTCTTC.

The CDR3 loop reads CASSQAGTASTDTQYF. CDR3 DNA: TGTGCCAGCAGCCAGGCGGGGACAGCTAGCACAGATACGCAGTATTTT. The chain combines TRBV9 with TRBJ2-3, with a possible D match to TRBD1 (7 bases). V gave up 4 bases and J gave up 0 bases, with 15 bases separating them. Germline lookup yields CDR1 SGDLS and CDR2 YYNGEE. CDR3 length: 16 amino acids.

The CDR3 protein is CASSYGTGGSEQFF. The CDR3 nucleotides read TGTGCCAGCAGTTACGGGACAGGGGGCTCTGAGCAGTTCTTC. This sequence joins TRBV6-6 and TRBJ2-1; TRBD1 aligns across 12 bases. Losses at the gene ends were 2 bases for V and 9 bases for J; bases not matched to a gene: 2. CDR1 is MNHNY and CDR2 is SVGAGI in the germline V gene (reference sequence). The CDR3 contains 14 residues.

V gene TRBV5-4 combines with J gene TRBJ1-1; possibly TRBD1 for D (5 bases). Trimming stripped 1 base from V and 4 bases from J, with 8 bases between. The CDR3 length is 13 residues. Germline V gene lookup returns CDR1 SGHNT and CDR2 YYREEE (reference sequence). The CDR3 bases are TGTGCCAGCAGCTTGTTCGGGGCCACTGAAGCTTTCTTT. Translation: CASSLFGATEAFF.

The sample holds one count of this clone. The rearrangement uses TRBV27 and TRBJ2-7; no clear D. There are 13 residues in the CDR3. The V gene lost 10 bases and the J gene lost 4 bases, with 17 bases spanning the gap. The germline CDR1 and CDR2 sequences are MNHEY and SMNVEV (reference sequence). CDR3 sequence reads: CATGEGSRYEQYF. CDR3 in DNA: TGTGCCACCGGTGAAGGGTCGCGTTACGAGCAGTACTTC.

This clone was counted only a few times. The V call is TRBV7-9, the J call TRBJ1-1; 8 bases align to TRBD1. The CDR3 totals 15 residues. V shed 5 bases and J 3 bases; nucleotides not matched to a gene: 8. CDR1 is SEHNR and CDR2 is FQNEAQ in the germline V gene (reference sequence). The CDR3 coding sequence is TGTGCCAGCAGCCCGGACAGGGCGGCAGACACTGAAGCTTTCTTT. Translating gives CASSPDRAADTEAFF.

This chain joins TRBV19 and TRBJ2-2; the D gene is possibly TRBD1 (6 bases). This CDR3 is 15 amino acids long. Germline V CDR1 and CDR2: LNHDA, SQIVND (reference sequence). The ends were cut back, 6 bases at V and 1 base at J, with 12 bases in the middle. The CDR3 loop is CASRSGVGNTGELFF. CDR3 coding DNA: TGTGCCAGTAGGTCAGGGGTGGGGAACACCGGGGAGCTGTTTTTT.

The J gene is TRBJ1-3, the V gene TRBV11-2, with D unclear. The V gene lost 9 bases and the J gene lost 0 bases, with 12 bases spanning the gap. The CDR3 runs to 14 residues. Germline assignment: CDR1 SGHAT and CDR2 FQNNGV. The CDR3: CASRARHSGNTIYF. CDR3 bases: TGTGCCAGTCGTGCCAGACACTCTGGAAACACCATATATTTT.

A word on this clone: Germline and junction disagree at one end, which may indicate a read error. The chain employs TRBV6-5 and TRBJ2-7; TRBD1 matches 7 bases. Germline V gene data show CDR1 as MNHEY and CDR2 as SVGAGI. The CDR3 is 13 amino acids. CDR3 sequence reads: CASTYRGSAEQYF. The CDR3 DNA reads TGTGCCAGCACTTACAGGGGATCCGCCGAGCAGTACTTC.